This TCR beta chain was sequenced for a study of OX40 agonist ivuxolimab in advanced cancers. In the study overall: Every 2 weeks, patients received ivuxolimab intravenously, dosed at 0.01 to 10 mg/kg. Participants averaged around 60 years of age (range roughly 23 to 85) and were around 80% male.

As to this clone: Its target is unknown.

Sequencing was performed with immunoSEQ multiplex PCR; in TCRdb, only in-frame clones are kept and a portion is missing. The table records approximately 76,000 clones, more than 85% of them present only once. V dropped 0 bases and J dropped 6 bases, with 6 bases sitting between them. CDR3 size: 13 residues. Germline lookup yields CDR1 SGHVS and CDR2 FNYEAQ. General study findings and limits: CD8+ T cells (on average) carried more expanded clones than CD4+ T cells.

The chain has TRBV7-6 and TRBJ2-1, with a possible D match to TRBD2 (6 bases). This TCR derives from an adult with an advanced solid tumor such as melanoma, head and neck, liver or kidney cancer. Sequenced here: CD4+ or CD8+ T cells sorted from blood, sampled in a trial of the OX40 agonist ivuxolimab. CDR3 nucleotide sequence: TGTGCCAGCAGCTTAGCGCGGGGCAATGAGCAGTTCTTC. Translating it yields CASSLARGNEQFF.